The subject of this entry is one T cell receptor (beta chain). What it binds is not known. The CDR3 has 14 amino acids. The ends lost 5 bases at V and 0 bases at J; junction bases unmatched: 4. Germline assignment: CDR1 SGHNT and CDR2 YYREEE (reference sequence). The record originates from a study of cytomegalovirus exposure and HLA in healthy donors. Across the whole study: Earlier findings included 90 million to 120 million unique TCR beta sequences obtained from 150 million to 200 million T cells. Findings and limits, study-wide: Per a prior analysis, the majority of TCR beta V segments were productive roughly 87% or roughly 30% of the time. In a later analysis, at a false discovery rate of 0.05, fewer than 20,000 TCR beta sequences were associated with HLA alleles.

The PCR made use of 60 Vbeta and 13 Jbeta primers. The authors' processing: An analysis performed later counted 72 million or so unique TCR beta chains (roughly 9.9 million of them shared). Profiling relied on immunoSEQ multiplex PCR, and the TCRdb table lists in-frame clones only, not all of them. That table furnishes V, J and clone size, whereas the DNA furnished D and trimming. The sample lists roughly 150,000 clones; nearly 70% were seen once. This chain joins TRBV5-4 and TRBJ2-7; TRBD1 agrees at 8 bases. The TCR sequence derives from a man in his thirties or forties in good health and CMV-seropositive. The sample comprised PBMCs. CDR3 sequence reads: CASRKGQDSYEQYF. Written as DNA, the CDR3 is TGTGCCAGCAGGAAGGGACAGGACTCCTACGAGCAGTACTTC.